This T cell receptor beta chain stems from a study of T-cell memory formation after mild COVID-19 (dated by TCRdb to the early 2020s). Study-level background: Most TCR sequence clusters were specific to one of the two donors. The cohort comprised two young, previously healthy adult volunteers, one female and one male. Longitudinal TCRalpha and TCRbeta repertoire sequencing tracked T-cell clones expanding and contracting after mild COVID-19 in a couple of donors. General study outcomes and caveats: Some responding clones were detected in pre-infection memory, which suggested that pre-existing cross-reactive memory T cells had joined the SARS-CoV-2 response. SARS-CoV-2 specificity of the second-wave clones peaking on day 37 was not confirmed. From day 15 to 85, contracting clones showed balanced CD4/CD8 phenotypes, whereas a second wave of clones that expanded from day 15 to 37 leaned towards CD4+. The study included only a couple of mild cases, and larger cohorts that include severe cases with pre-infection samples were judged to be necessary. Contracting CD4+ clones turned up mainly in the CM and EM memory subsets, whereas EMRA was where CD8+ clones were enriched.

Ficoll-Paque density gradient centrifugation was used to isolate PBMCs. The CDR3 spans 14 residues, from the cysteine through the phenylalanine. This entry keeps only the CDR3 DNA: 42 bases, framed from base 1. Between the V and J ends, shortened by 0 bases and 4 bases respectively, the junction contains 10 bases. The germline V gene specifies SGHRS as CDR1 and YFSETQ as CDR2. This sample was sequenced with an Illumina NovaSeq 6000. cDNA libraries for TCRalpha and TCRbeta were prepared by 5'RACE using constant-segment primers, with sample barcodes and unique molecular identifiers added. RNA was extracted from every sample with Trizol reagent. The libraries were amplified in two PCR steps, and the second step added a second sample barcode and Illumina TruSeq adapters. Sequencing of libraries was performed on an Illumina NovaSeq with 2 x 150 bp paired-end reads. Per the authors' processing: Reads were demultiplexed and collapsed into UMI-guided consensus sequences with migec v1.2.7. With mixcr v2.1.11, UMI consensuses were aligned to TRA and TRB V and J templates and assembled into clonotypes. Clonotypes were classified as expanded or contracted when called significant by both edgeR and NoisET, with noise models trained on biological replicates. edgeR calls used a false discovery rate-adjusted p below 0.01 and a log2 fold-change threshold of 1. As an exploratory analysis of dynamics, max-normalized trajectories of the 1000 most abundant clonotypes were examined by PCA with hierarchical clustering. Separately sequenced CD4+ and CD8+ repertoires were used to assign the CD4 or CD8 phenotype of responding clones. The public reads were reanalyzed by TCRdb: fastp trimming at Q25, MiXCR alignment, in-frame beta chains only. Each CDR3 protein appears once, grouped with its most common genes and DNA. These V and J calls originate from TCRdb's pipeline instead of the authors' own analysis. For this sample the table gives roughly 310,000 distinct CDR3 sequences, of which more than 15% were detected only once. Of the sample, roughly 20% falls within the top ten clones.

This clonotype was seen a single time. Its target antigen remains unknown. Within one base of it there is no much larger clone, and no base qualities were kept. Support from one read is weak. This TCR came from a young man who had mild COVID-19 (a few samples of this study predate the infection). The sample titles of this study are shuffled in the database, so cell type and time point are left out; the donor was told from shared clones. The rearranged segments are TRBV5-1 and TRBJ2-5, with the D gene uncertain. Input material: PBMCs or a T cell subset sorted from them (not recorded which). The CDR3 protein sequence reads: CASSLEARSETQYF. The DNA is TGCGCCAGCAGCTTGGAGGCGAGGTCAGAGACCCAGTACTTC.